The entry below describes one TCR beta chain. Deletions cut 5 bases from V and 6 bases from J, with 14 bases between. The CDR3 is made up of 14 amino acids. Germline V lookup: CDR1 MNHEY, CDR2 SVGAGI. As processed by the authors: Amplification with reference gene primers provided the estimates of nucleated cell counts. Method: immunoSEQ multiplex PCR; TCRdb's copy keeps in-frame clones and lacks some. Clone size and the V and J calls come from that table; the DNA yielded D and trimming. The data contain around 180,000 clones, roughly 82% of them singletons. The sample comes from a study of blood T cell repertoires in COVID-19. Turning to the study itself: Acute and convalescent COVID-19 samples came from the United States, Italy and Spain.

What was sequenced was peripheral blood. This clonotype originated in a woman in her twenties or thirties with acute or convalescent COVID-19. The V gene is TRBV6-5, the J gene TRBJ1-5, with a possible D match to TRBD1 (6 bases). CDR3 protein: CASSLGGRSQPQHF. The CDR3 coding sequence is TGTGCCAGCAGTCTTGGGGGCCGATCTCAGCCCCAGCATTTT.